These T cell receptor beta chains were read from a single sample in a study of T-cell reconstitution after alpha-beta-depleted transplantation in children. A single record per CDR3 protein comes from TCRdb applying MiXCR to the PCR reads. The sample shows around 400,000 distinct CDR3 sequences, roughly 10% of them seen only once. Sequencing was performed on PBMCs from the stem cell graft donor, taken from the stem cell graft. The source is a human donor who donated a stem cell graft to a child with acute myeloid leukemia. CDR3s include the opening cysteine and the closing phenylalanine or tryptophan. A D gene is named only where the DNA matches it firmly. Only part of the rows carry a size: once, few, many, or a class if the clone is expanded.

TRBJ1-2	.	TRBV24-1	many	CATSPSWVSNGYTF	TGTGCCACCAGTCCCTCGTGGGTCAGCAATGGCTACACCTTC
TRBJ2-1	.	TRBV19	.	CASSIDRTMSSYNEQFF	TGTGCCAGTAGTATAGATCGAACGATGAGCTCCTACAATGAGCAGTTCTTC
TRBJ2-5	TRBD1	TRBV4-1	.	CASSPRDRVRGDQYF	TGCGCCAGCAGCCCCCGGGACAGGGTCCGCGGGGACCAGTACTTC
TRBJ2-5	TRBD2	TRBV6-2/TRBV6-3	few	CASSYLTSGRAHRGTQYF	TGTGCCAGCAGCTACCTCACTAGCGGGAGAGCACACCGCGGGACCCAGTACTTC
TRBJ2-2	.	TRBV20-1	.	CSAMGQNTGELFF	TGCAGTGCCATGGGACAGAACACCGGGGAGCTGTTTTTT
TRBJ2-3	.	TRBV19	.	CASSIALGTLTGTQYF	TGTGCCAGTAGTATAGCCCTGGGGACCCTCACCGGTACGCAGTATTTT
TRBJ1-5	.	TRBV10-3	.	CAISESTLGVGQPQHF	TGTGCCATCAGTGAGTCGACACTGGGGGTAGGCCAGCCCCAGCATTTT
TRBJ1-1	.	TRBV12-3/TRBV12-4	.	CASSLRAGENTEAFF	TGTGCCAGCAGTTTAAGGGCGGGGGAGAATACTGAAGCTTTCTTT
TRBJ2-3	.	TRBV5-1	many	CASSLGRGRPPVTDTQYF	TGCGCCAGCAGCTTGGGCCGGGGGAGACCACCAGTCACAGATACGCAGTATTTT
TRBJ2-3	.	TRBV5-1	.	CASSPGATSTDTQYF	TGCGCCAGCAGCCCGGGAGCGACTAGCACAGATACGCAGTATTTT
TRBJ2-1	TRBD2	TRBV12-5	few	CASGLVVTAGAGDEQFF	TGTGCTAGTGGTTTGGTAGTTACAGCGGGGGCTGGGGATGAGCAGTTCTTC
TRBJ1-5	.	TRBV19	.	CASSGDTQNQPQHF	TGTGCCAGTAGTGGGGACACCCAGAATCAGCCCCAGCATTTT
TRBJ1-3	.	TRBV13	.	CASTRGDNSGNTIYF	TGTGCCAGCACCCGGGGGGACAACTCTGGAAACACCATATATTTT
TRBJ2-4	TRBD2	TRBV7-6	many	CASSPETSADIQYF	TGTGCCAGCAGCCCTGAGACTAGCGCAGACATTCAGTACTTC
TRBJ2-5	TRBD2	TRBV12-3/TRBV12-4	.	CASTYGGANLQETQYF	TGTGCCAGCACCTACGGGGGGGCTAACCTACAAGAGACCCAGTACTTC
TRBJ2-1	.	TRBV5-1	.	CASSERGRGADEQFF	TGCGCCAGCAGCGAGAGAGGGCGAGGTGCGGATGAGCAGTTCTTC
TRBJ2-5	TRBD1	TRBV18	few	CASSPRTGSQETQYF	TGTGCCAGCTCACCACGGACAGGGAGCCAAGAGACCCAGTACTTC
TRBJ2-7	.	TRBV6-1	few	CASSIGGTYEQYF	TGTGCCAGCAGTATCGGGGGCACCTACGAGCAGTACTTC
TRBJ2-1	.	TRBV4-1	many	CASSPQSGVEVGNEQFF	TGCGCCAGCAGCCCGCAGAGTGGCGTCGAGGTAGGGAATGAGCAGTTCTTC
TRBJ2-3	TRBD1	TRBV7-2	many	CASSRDRGSADTQYF	TGTGCCAGCAGCCGGGACAGGGGGAGTGCAGATACGCAGTATTTT
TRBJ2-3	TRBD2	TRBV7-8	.	CASSQRLAIQQDTQYF	TGTGCCAGCAGCCAGCGACTAGCAATTCAGCAAGATACGCAGTATTTT
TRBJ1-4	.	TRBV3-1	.	CASSQPGPGTNEKLFF	TGTGCCAGCAGCCAGCCGGGCCCTGGGACTAATGAAAAACTGTTTTTT
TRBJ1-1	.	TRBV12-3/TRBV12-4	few	CASSFFAATEAFF	TGTGCCAGCAGTTTTTTTGCCGCCACTGAAGCTTTCTTT
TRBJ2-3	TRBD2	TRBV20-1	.	CSASSSTSSGGVDTQYF	TGCAGTGCTAGCTCCTCGACTAGTAGCGGGGGGGTAGATACGCAGTATTTT
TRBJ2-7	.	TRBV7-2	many	CASSPNYAYEQYF	TGTGCCAGCAGCCCCAATTACGCCTACGAGCAGTACTTC
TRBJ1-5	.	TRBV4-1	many	CASSRTDRIDQPQHF	TGCGCCAGCAGCCGGACTGACAGGATAGATCAGCCCCAGCATTTT
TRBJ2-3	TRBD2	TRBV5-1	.	CASSRGGYTDTQYF	TGCGCCAGCAGCCGCGGGGGTTACACAGATACGCAGTATTTT
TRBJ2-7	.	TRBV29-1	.	CSVDGVAEHPPYEQYF	TGCAGCGTTGATGGGGTGGCGGAGCATCCACCTTACGAGCAGTACTTC
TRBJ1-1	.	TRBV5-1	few	CASTRGGLNTEAFF	TGCGCCAGCACCCGGGGGGGGTTGAACACTGAAGCTTTCTTT
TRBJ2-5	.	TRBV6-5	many	CASSWNMGETQYF	TGTGCCAGCAGCTGGAACATGGGGGAGACCCAGTACTTC
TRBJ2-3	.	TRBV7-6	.	CASSSNGDTQYF	TGTGCCAGCAGCTCGAATGGGGATACGCAGTATTTT
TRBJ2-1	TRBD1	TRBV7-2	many	CANGAGGIGAYNEQFF	TGTGCAAACGGGGCAGGGGGTATAGGGGCCTACAATGAGCAGTTCTTC
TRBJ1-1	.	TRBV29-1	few	CSVPGENTEAFF	TGCAGCGTCCCGGGGGAGAACACTGAAGCTTTCTTT
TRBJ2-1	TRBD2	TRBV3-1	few	CASSQSGLHNEQFF	TGTGCCAGCAGCCAATCGGGACTACACAATGAGCAGTTCTTC
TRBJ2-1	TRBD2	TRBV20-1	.	CCAIYSGTSSYNEQFF	TGCTGTGCTATATATAGCGGGACCAGCTCCTACAATGAGCAGTTCTTC
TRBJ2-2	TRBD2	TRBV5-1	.	CASSRGLAGAGTGELFF	TGCGCCAGCAGCCGGGGACTAGCGGGAGCCGGCACCGGGGAGCTGTTTTTT
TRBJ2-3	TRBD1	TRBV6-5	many	CASSYDRVSDTQYF	TGTGCCAGCAGTTACGACAGGGTATCTGATACGCAGTATTTT